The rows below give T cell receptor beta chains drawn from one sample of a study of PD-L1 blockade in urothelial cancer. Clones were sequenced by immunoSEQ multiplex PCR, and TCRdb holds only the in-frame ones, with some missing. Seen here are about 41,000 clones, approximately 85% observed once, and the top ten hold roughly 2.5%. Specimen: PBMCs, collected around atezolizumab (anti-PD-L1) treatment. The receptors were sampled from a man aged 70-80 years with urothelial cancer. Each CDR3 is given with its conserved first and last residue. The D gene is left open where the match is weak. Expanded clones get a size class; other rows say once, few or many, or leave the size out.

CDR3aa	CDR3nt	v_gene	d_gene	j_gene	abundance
CSATPTGAAFF	TGCAGTGCTACTCCGACAGGGGCGGCTTTCTTT	TRBV20-1	TRBD1	TRBJ1-1	-
CASSSQGGTEAFF	TGTGCCAGCAGTAGCCAGGGTGGCACTGAAGCTTTCTTT	TRBV2	-	TRBJ1-1	-
CASSRREGPATEAFF	TGTGCCAGCTCACGGAGGGAGGGGCCGGCGACTGAAGCTTTCTTT	TRBV18	-	TRBJ1-1	once
CASSFSGGNQPQHF	TGTGCCAGCAGTTTTTCCGGAGGGAATCAGCCCCAGCATTTT	TRBV27	-	TRBJ1-5	-
CASSEAIGRGYQPQHF	TGTGCCAGCAGTGAAGCGATAGGAAGGGGATATCAGCCCCAGCATTTT	TRBV6-1	-	TRBJ1-5	-
CASSPPTGAGEKLFF	TGTGCCAGCTCACCGCCGACAGGGGCTGGTGAAAAACTGTTTTTT	TRBV18	TRBD1	TRBJ1-4	once
CASSSRTSGLTDTQYF	TGTGCCAGCAGCTCCCGGACTAGCGGGCTCACAGATACGCAGTATTTT	TRBV5-4	TRBD2	TRBJ2-3	once
CASRGEGPGEQYF	TGTGCCAGCAGGGGTGAGGGTCCGGGGGAGCAGTACTTC	TRBV28	-	TRBJ2-7	-
CSVVEQGAFDEQYF	TGCAGCGTCGTCGAGCAGGGGGCTTTTGACGAGCAGTACTTC	TRBV29-1	TRBD1	TRBJ2-7	-
CASSAGTGLYEQYF	TGTGCCAGCAGCGCCGGGACAGGGCTTTACGAGCAGTACTTC	TRBV5-8	TRBD1	TRBJ2-7	-
CASSLGGLRNEQFF	TGTGCCAGCAGCTTAGGGGGGCTCCGCAATGAGCAGTTCTTC	TRBV7-9	-	TRBJ2-1	-
CASSLDGSSTDTQYF	TGCGCCAGCAGCTTGGATGGCAGTAGCACAGATACGCAGTATTTT	TRBV5-1	-	TRBJ2-3	-
CASSLDWDRGYEQYF	TGTGCCAGCAGCTTGGATTGGGACAGGGGCTACGAGCAGTACTTC	TRBV5-4	TRBD1	TRBJ2-7	-
CASSPLAGGHNEQFF	TGTGCCAGTAGCCCCCTAGCGGGAGGCCACAATGAGCAGTTCTTC	TRBV19	TRBD2	TRBJ2-1	-
CASSLEAAAGELFF	TGTGCCAGCAGCTTGGAGGCGGCAGCCGGGGAGCTGTTTTTT	TRBV5-5	-	TRBJ2-2	few
CASRLAGGTYYEQYF	TGTGCCAGCAGACTAGCGGGGGGAACATACTACGAGCAGTACTTC	TRBV2	TRBD2	TRBJ2-7	-
CASSVGLASYEQYF	TGTGCCAGCAGTGTTGGACTAGCTTCCTACGAGCAGTACTTC	TRBV6-1	TRBD2	TRBJ2-7	-
CASSLPSGRAHQETQYF	TGTGCCAGCAGCTTACCTAGCGGGAGGGCCCACCAAGAGACCCAGTACTTC	TRBV7-2	TRBD2	TRBJ2-5	-
CASRDRGQSEQYF	TGTGCCAGCAGGGACAGGGGGCAAAGCGAGCAGTACTTC	TRBV5-8	TRBD1	TRBJ2-7	-